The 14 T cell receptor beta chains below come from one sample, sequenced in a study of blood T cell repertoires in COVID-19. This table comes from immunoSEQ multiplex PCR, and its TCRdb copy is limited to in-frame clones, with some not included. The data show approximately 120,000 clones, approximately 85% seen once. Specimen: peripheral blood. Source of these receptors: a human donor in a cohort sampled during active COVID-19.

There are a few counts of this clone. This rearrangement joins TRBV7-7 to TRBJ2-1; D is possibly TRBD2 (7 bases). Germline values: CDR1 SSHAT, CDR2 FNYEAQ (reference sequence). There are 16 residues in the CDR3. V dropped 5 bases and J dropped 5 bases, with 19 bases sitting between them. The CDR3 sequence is CASSPLTGGTHNEQFF. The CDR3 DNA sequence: TGTGCCAGCAGCCCCTTGACGGGGGGCACCCACAATGAGCAGTTCTTC.

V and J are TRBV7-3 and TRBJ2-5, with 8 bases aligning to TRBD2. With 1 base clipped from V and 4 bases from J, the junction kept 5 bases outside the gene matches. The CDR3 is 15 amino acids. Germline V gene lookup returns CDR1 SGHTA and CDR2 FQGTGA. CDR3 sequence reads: CASSLIATSVETQYF. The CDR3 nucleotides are TGTGCCAGCAGCTTAATCGCGACTAGCGTAGAGACCCAGTACTTC.

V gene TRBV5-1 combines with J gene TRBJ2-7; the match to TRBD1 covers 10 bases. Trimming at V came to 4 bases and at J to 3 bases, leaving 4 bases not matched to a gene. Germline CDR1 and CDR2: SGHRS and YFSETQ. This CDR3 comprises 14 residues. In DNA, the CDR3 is TGCGCCAGCAGCAAGACAGGGGGCAACTACGAGCAGTACTTC. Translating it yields CASSKTGGNYEQYF.

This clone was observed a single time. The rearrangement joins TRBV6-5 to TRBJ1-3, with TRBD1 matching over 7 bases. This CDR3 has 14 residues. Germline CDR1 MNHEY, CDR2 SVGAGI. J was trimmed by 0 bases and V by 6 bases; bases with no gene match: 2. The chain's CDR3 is CASRPGGSGNTIYF. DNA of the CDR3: TGTGCCAGCAGGCCAGGGGGCTCTGGAAACACCATATATTTT.

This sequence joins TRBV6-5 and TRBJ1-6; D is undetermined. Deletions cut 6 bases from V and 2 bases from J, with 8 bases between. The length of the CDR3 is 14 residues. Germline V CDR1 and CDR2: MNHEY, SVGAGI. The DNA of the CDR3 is TGTGCCAGCAGAAGGGAGGCCTATAATTCACCCCTCCACTTT. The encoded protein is CASRREAYNSPLHF.

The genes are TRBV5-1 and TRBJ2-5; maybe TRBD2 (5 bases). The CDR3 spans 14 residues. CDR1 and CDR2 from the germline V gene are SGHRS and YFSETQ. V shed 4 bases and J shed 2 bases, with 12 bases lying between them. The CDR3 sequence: CASSTSSSQETQYF. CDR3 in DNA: TGCGCCAGCAGCACCTCTAGCAGTCAAGAGACCCAGTACTTC. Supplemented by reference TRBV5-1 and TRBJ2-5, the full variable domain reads KAGVTQTPRYLIKTRGQQVTLSCSPISGHRSVSWYQQTPGQGLQFLFEYFSETQRNKGNFPGRFSGRQFSNSRSEMNVSTLELGDSALYLCASSTSSSQETQYFGPGTRLLVL.

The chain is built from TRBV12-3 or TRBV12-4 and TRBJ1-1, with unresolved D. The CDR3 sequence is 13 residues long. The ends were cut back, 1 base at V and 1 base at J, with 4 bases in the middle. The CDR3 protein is CASSLGANTEAFF. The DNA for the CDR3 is TGTGCCAGCAGTTTAGGAGCGAACACTGAAGCTTTCTTT.

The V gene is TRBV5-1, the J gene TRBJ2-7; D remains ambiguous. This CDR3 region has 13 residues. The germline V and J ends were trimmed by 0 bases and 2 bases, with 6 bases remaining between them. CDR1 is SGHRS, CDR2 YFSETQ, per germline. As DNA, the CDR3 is TGCGCCAGCAGCTTGGACACTACCTACGAGCAGTACTTC. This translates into CASSLDTTYEQYF. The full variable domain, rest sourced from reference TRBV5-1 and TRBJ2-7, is KAGVTQTPRYLIKTRGQQVTLSCSPISGHRSVSWYQQTPGQGLQFLFEYFSETQRNKGNFPGRFSGRQFSNSRSEMNVSTLELGDSALYLCASSLDTTYEQYFGPGTRLTVT.

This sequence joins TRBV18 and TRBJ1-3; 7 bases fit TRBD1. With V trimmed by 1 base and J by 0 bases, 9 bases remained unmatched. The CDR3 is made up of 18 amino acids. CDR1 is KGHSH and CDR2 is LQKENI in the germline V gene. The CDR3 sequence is CASSPQHFRGSSGNTIYF. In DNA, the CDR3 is TGTGCCAGCTCACCACAACACTTCAGGGGGTCCTCTGGAAACACCATATATTTT.

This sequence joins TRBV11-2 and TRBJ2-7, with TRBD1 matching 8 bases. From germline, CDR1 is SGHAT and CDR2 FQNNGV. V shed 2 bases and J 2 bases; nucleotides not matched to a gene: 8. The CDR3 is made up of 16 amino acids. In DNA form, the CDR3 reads TGTGCCAGCAGCTTACTCTTCGGGGACAGGACCTACGAGCAGTACTTC. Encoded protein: CASSLLFGDRTYEQYF.

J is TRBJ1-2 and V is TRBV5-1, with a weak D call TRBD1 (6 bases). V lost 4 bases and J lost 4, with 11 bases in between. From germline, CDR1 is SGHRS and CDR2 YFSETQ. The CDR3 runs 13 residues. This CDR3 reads CASSRDNRYGYTF. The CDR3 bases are TGCGCCAGCAGCCGGGACAATCGCTATGGCTACACCTTC.

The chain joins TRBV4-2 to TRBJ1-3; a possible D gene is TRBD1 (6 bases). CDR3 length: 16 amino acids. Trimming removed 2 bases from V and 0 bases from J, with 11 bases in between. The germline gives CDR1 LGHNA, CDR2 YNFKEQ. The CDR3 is CASSQRGGRSGNTIYF. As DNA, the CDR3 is TGTGCCAGCAGCCAACGCGGGGGCCGCTCTGGAAACACCATATATTTT.

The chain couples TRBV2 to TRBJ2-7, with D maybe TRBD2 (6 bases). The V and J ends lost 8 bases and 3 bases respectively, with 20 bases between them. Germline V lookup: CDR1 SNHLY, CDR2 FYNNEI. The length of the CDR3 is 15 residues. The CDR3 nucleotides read TGTGCCAGCTCTATAGGTTGGGCGGGGATCTACGAGCAGTACTTC. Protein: CASSIGWAGIYEQYF.

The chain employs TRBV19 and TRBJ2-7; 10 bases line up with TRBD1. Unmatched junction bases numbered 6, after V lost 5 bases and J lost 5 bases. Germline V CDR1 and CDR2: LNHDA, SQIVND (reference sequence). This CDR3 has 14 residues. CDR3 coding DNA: TGTGCCAGTAGTGACAGGGGGCTTGTAAACGAGCAGTACTTC. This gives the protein CASSDRGLVNEQYF. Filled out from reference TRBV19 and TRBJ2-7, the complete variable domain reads DGGITQSPKYLFRKEGQNVTLSCEQNLNHDAMYWYRQDPGQGLRLIYYSQIVNDFQKGDIAEGYSVSREKKESFPLTVTSAQKNPTAFYLCASSDRGLVNEQYFGPGTRLTVT.